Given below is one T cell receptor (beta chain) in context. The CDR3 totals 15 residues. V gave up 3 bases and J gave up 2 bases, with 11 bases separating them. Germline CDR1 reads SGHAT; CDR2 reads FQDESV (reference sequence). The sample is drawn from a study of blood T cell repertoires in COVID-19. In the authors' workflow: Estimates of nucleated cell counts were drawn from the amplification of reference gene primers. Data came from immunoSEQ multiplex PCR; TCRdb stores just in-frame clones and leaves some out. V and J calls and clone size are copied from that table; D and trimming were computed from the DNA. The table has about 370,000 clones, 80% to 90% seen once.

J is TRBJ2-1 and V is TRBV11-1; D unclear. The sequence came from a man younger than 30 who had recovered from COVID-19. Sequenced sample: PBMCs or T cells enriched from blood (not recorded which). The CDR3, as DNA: TGTGCCAGCAGCTTTCGTATAGAGCCCTACAATGAGCAGTTCTTC. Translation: CASSFRIEPYNEQFF.